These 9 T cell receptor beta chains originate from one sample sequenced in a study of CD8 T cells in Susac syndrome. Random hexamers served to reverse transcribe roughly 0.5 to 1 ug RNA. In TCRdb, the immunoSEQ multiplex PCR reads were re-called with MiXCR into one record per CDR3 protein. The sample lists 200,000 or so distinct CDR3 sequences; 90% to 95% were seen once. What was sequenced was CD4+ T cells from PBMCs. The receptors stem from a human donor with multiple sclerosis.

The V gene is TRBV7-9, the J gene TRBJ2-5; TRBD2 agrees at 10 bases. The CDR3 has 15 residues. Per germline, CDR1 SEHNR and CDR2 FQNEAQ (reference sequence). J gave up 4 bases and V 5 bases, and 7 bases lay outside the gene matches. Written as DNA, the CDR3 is TGTGCCAGCAGCCCTCTAGCGGGAGCAGGAGAGACCCAGTACTTC. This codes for CASSPLAGAGETQYF.

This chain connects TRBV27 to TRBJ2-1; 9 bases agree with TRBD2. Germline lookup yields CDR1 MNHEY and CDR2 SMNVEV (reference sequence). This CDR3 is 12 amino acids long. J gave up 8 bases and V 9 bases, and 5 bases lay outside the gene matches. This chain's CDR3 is CASRQREDEQFF. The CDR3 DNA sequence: TGTGCCAGTAGACAGCGGGAGGATGAGCAGTTCTTC.

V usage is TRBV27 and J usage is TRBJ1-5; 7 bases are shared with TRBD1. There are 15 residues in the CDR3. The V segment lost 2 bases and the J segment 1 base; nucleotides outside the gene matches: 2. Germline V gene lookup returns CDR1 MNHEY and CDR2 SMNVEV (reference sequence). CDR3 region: CASSLRGQSNQPQHF. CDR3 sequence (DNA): TGTGCCAGCAGTTTACGGGGACAGAGCAATCAGCCCCAGCATTTT.

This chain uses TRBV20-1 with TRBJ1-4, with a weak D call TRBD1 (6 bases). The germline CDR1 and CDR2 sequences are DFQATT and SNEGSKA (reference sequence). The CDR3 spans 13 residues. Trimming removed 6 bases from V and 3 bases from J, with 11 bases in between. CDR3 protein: CSAIGQPNEKLFF. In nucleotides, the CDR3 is TGCAGTGCCATCGGACAGCCTAATGAAAAACTGTTTTTT.

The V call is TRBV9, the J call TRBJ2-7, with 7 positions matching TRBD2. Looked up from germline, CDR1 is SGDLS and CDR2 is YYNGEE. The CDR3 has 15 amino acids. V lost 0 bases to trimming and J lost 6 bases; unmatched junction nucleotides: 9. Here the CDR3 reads CASSVAAWEGSEQYF. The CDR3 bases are TGTGCCAGCAGCGTAGCTGCTTGGGAGGGGAGCGAGCAGTACTTC. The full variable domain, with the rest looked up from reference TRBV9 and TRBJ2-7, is DSGVTQTPKHLITATGQRVTLRCSPRSGDLSVYWYQQSLDQGLQFLIQYYNGEERAKGNILERFSAQQFPDLHSELNLSSLELGDSALYFCASSVAAWEGSEQYFGPGTRLTVT.

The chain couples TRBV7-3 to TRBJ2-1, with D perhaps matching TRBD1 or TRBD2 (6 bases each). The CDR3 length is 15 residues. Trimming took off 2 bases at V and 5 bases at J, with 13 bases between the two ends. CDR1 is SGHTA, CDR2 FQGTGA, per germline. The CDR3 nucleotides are TGTGCCAGCAGCTTAGGGGGGCGTTCCAACAATGAGCAGTTCTTC. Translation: CASSLGGRSNNEQFF.

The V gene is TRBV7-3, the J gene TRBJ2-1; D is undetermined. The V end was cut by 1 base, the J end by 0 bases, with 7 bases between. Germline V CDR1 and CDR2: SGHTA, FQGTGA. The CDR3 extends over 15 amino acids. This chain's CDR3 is CASSLSQTSYNEQFF. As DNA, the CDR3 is TGTGCCAGCAGCTTAAGCCAGACCTCCTACAATGAGCAGTTCTTC.

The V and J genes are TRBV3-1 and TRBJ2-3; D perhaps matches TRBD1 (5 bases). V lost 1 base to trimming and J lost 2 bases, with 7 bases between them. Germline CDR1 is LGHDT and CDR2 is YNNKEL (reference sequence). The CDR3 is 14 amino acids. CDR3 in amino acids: CASSQAGFTDTQYF. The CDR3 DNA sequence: TGTGCCAGCAGCCAAGCAGGGTTCACAGATACGCAGTATTTT.

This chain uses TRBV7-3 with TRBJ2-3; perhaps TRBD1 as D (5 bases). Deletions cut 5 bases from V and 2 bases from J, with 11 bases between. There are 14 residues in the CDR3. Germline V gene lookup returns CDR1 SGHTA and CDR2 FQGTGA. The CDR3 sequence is CASSRGLPTDTQYF. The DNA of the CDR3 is TGTGCCAGCAGCAGGGGTCTCCCCACAGATACGCAGTATTTT.